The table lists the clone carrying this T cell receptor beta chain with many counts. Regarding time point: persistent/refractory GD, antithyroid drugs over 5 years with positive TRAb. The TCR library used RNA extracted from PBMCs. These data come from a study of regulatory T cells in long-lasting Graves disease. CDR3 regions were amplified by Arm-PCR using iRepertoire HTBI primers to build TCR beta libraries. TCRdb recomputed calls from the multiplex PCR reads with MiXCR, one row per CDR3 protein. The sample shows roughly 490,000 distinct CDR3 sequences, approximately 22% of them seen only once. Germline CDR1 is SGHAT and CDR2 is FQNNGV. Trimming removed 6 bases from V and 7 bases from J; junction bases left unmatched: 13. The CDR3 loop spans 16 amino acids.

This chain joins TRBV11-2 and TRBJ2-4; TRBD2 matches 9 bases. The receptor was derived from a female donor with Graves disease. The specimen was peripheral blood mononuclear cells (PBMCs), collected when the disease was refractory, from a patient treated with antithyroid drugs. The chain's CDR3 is CASRSLPGTSLNIQYF. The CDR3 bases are TGTGCCAGCAGATCATTACCCGGGACTAGCTTGAACATTCAGTACTTC.